The 8 T cell receptor beta chains below come from one sample, sequenced in a study of CD8+ T cells in alopecia areata. RNA was isolated and reverse transcribed to cDNA, the sequencing template. Profiling relied on immunoSEQ multiplex PCR, and the TCRdb table lists in-frame clones only, not all of them. The table includes 140,000 to 150,000 clones, 51% detected once. The sequencing here drew on CD4+ T cells sorted from blood, taken at week 0. These receptor sequences come from a human donor with alopecia areata.

V is TRBV15 and J is TRBJ2-5, with a possible D match to TRBD2 (5 bases). V shed 1 base and J shed 5 bases, with 17 bases lying between them. This CDR3 region has 16 residues. CDR1 and CDR2 from the germline V gene are LNHNV and YYDKDF (reference sequence). In DNA, the CDR3 is TGTGCCACCAGCAGAGGCCGGACGGGGTATTTGGAGACCCAGTACTTC. It translates to CATSRGRTGYLETQYF.

The chain has TRBV5-6 and TRBJ2-1; D gene ambiguous. The CDR3 length is 11 residues. V lost 5 bases and J lost 7, with 7 bases in between. Germline V CDR1 and CDR2: SGHDT, YYEEEE. As DNA, the CDR3 is TGTGCCAGCAGATGGGAAAATGAGCAGTTCTTC. It translates to CASRWENEQFF. Supplemented by reference TRBV5-6 and TRBJ2-1, the full variable domain reads DAGVTQSPTHLIKTRGQQVTLRCSPKSGHDTVSWYQQALGQGPQFIFQYYEEEERQRGNFPDRFSGHQFPNYSSELNVNALLLGDSALYLCASRWENEQFFGPGTRLTVL.

The sample holds a few counts of this clone. V is TRBV7-2 and J is TRBJ2-2; 9 bases are a match to TRBD2. Germline CDR1 reads SGHTA; CDR2 reads FQGNSA. Trimming took 4 bases from V and 6 from J; bases not matched to a gene: 12. The CDR3 is 17 residues long. CDR3 protein: CASSYRGSGRVAGELFF. The CDR3 DNA reads as TGTGCCAGCAGCTACAGGGGTAGCGGGAGAGTAGCCGGGGAGCTGTTTTTT.

This clone appeared a few times. The J gene is TRBJ2-2, the V gene TRBV10-3, with 12 bases aligning to TRBD2. Germline V gene sequence: CDR1 ENHRY, CDR2 SYGVKD. The V gene end was trimmed by 10 bases and the J gene end by 7 bases; junction bases not matched to a gene: 10. The CDR3 contains 15 residues. CDR3 sequence: CATMETSGRGGELFF. The DNA of the CDR3 is TGTGCCACAATGGAGACTAGCGGGAGAGGCGGGGAGCTGTTTTTT.

This clone was seen a few times. The V and J genes are TRBV11-2 and TRBJ2-3; D is undetermined. The germline V gene has CDR1 SGHAT and CDR2 FQNNGV. This CDR3 spans 13 amino acids. V gave up 4 bases and J gave up 11 bases, with 16 bases separating them. The CDR3 sequence is CASSSPSTSRQYF. The CDR3 DNA sequence: TGTGCCAGCAGCTCCCCCTCCACCTCCCGGCAGTATTTT.

The genes are TRBV19 and TRBJ1-5, with a tentative D call TRBD1 (5 bases). CDR3 length: 13 residues. CDR1 is LNHDA, CDR2 SQIVND, per germline (reference sequence). V dropped 5 bases and J dropped 4 bases, with 9 bases sitting between them. CDR3 DNA sequence: TGTGCCAGTAGTGTGGCAGGGAATCAGCCCCAGCATTTT. It yields the protein CASSVAGNQPQHF.

The V gene is TRBV29-1, the J gene TRBJ2-1; no clear D gene. Germline loops: CDR1 SQVTM, CDR2 ANQGSEA. V was pared by 6 bases and J by 4 bases, with 10 bases between. The CDR3 contains 12 residues. The CDR3 loop reads CSVFLGYNEQFF. The DNA for the CDR3 is TGCAGCGTCTTCCTAGGTTACAATGAGCAGTTCTTC.

This clone was seen only a few times. The CDR3 sequence is CASSGDLKETQYF. In DNA form, the CDR3 reads TGTGCCAGCAGTGGGGACTTAAAAGAGACCCAGTACTTC. The chain recombines TRBV2 with TRBJ2-5; tentative D call: TRBD2 (6 bases). The CDR3 runs to 13 residues. Germline CDR1 reads SNHLY; CDR2 reads FYNNEI. V was shortened by 4 bases and J by 3 bases, with 9 bases between the two germline ends.